This T cell receptor beta chain was documented in a study of blood T cell repertoires in COVID-19. Looking at the study overall: Researchers got acute and convalescent COVID-19 samples from the United States, Italy and Spain. PBMCs, B-cell-depleted T cells, or T cells provided the cDNA or gDNA that made up the material.

With 6 bases removed from V and 10 bases from J, the gap between germline ends came to 12 bases. This CDR3 has 12 residues. Per the study methods: Estimated nucleated cell counts came from reference gene primer amplification. Clones were read by immunoSEQ multiplex PCR, and TCRdb kept only the in-frame ones, dropping some. The DNA gave D and trimming, while V, J and clone size come from that table. The repertoire holds some 220,000 clones, 75% to 85% seen once, with less than 6.5% in the top ten. The V and J genes are TRBV12-3 or TRBV12-4 and TRBJ1-4; D unresolved. The clonotype originates from a human donor in a cohort sampled during active COVID-19. Sequenced sample: peripheral blood. In nucleotides, the CDR3 is TGTGCCAGCAGCACCGGGAGTGCAAAACTGTTTTTT. It yields the protein CASSTGSAKLFF.